The 25 T cell receptor beta chains below were found in one sample sequenced in a study of vaccination effects on CD4 cells after COVID-19 (dated by TCRdb to between 2021 and 2022). In the ViraFEST assay, PBMC were stimulated with viral peptide pools, and TCR sequencing was then used to find antigen-specific CD4+ T cell clonotypes based on their expansion. After around 11 days of culture, CD4+ T cells were isolated with the EasySep CD4+ T cell isolation kit. Negative nucleocapsid antibody results before and after vaccination confirmed that the healthy vaccine recipients had no prior SARS-CoV-2 infection. The antigens for these receptors are not known. The receptor library was made with the immunoSEQ multiplex PCR assay. TCRdb retrieved this table from immuneACCESS and kept in-frame rearrangements only. Not all clones are present; in checked studies, unresolved V genes account for under half, and no reason is known for the remainder. This sample gives some 41,000 clones in total; about three fifths of them show up just once. Together, the top ten hold approximately 15% of the sample.

This specimen consisted of CD4+ T cells from PBMCs cultured with HCoV-OC43 spike peptides, obtained before COVID-19 vaccination. This sample's cell subset or site label indicates: HCoV-OC43 spike overlapping peptide pool stimulation. These receptors were taken from a human donor who received a COVID-19 vaccine.

This rearrangement joins TRBV18 to TRBJ1-1; D is unclear. V was shortened by 5 bases and J by 1 base, with 8 bases between the two germline ends. Germline CDR1 KGHSH, CDR2 LQKENI. The CDR3 extends over 13 amino acids. The CDR3 DNA follows: TGTGCCAGCTCAGTCGGAGAGAACACTGAAGCTTTCTTT. Translation: CASSVGENTEAFF.

This chain connects TRBV14 to TRBJ1-6; perhaps TRBD1 as D (5 bases). Between the trimmed V and J ends, which lost 3 bases and 10 bases, there was a span of 13 bases. The CDR3 has 14 amino acids. The germline CDR1 and CDR2 sequences are SGHDN and FVKESK. CDR3 nucleotide sequence: TGTGCCAGCAGCCAGGGGGTTTCACGATCACCCCTCCACTTT. It is translated as CASSQGVSRSPLHF.

The chain has TRBV4-1 and TRBJ1-1; no firm D call. CDR3 length: 12 residues. Trimming took off 5 bases at V and 5 bases at J, with 9 bases between the two ends. CDR1 is MGHRA and CDR2 is YSYEKL in the germline V gene. In DNA, the CDR3 is TGCGCCAGCAGCAACCTACGGACTGAAGCTTTCTTT. This translates into CASSNLRTEAFF.

The J gene is TRBJ2-5, the V gene TRBV5-1, with 9 positions matching TRBD1. The germline CDR1 and CDR2 sequences are SGHRS and YFSETQ. This CDR3 is built from 14 residues. J was trimmed by 5 bases and V by 4 bases; bases with no gene match: 6. Here the CDR3 reads CASSPGTGMETQYF. In DNA, the CDR3 is TGCGCCAGCAGCCCAGGGACAGGGATGGAGACCCAGTACTTC.

The chain combines TRBV7-2 with TRBJ1-5; no clear D. The CDR3 contains 16 residues. V lost 1 base to trimming and J lost 6 bases, with 16 bases between them. In germline, CDR1 is SGHTA, CDR2 FQGNSA. The CDR3 region has the DNA TGTGCCAGCAGCTTAGGCCCATCAGGAAATTTTCAGCCCCAGCATTTT. Translation: CASSLGPSGNFQPQHF.

The chain joins TRBV10-3 to TRBJ2-1; D ambiguous. Trimming took off 3 bases at V and 7 bases at J, with 7 bases between the two ends. CDR1 ENHRY and CDR2 SYGVKD come from the germline V gene. The CDR3 consists of 12 residues. CDR3 amino acids: CAISDFGNEQFF. As DNA, the CDR3 is TGTGCCATCAGTGATTTCGGAAATGAGCAGTTCTTC.

The chain joins TRBV27 to TRBJ2-1; the D gene is possibly TRBD2 (7 bases). The CDR3 sequence is 18 residues long. From germline, CDR1 is MNHEY and CDR2 SMNVEV (reference sequence). Trimming cost V 2 bases and J 0 bases, with 17 bases left between them. The CDR3 coding sequence is TGTGCCAGCAGTTTACGGATAGGGGGGGCGAGCTCCTACAATGAGCAGTTCTTC. This encodes CASSLRIGGASSYNEQFF.

The rearrangement links TRBV5-1 to TRBJ1-1, with D maybe TRBD1 (5 bases). CDR1 and CDR2 from the germline V gene are SGHRS and YFSETQ. V gave up 0 bases and J gave up 5 bases, with 14 bases separating them. The CDR3 contains 15 residues. The CDR3 coding sequence is TGCGCCAGCAGCTTGGGGGAGGGGCAGACGACTGAAGCTTTCTTT. Translated, it gives CASSLGEGQTTEAFF.

The V and J genes are TRBV5-1 and TRBJ2-1; 9 nucleotides line up with TRBD2. The CDR3 length is 17 residues. Germline lookup yields CDR1 SGHRS and CDR2 YFSETQ. V dropped 0 bases and J dropped 0; count of bases not matched to a gene: 4. The CDR3 is CASSLVPSGASYNEQFF. In DNA form, the CDR3 reads TGCGCCAGCAGCTTGGTTCCTAGCGGGGCCTCCTACAATGAGCAGTTCTTC. Filled out from reference TRBV5-1 and TRBJ2-1, the complete variable domain reads KAGVTQTPRYLIKTRGQQVTLSCSPISGHRSVSWYQQTPGQGLQFLFEYFSETQRNKGNFPGRFSGRQFSNSRSEMNVSTLELGDSALYLCASSLVPSGASYNEQFFGPGTRLTVL.

The chain recombines TRBV14 with TRBJ1-2; no definite D call. There are 18 residues in the CDR3. Trimming stripped 0 bases from V and 2 bases from J, with 19 bases between. CDR1 and CDR2 (germline): SGHDN, FVKESK. Here the CDR3 DNA reads TGTGCCAGCAGCCAAGAAAGAACGGACCCGCTGCCCAACTATGGCTACACCTTC. The encoded protein is CASSQERTDPLPNYGYTF.

The chain joins TRBV9 to TRBJ1-2, with TRBD1 identical over 8 bases. CDR3 size: 13 residues. J was trimmed by 4 bases and V by 2 bases; bases with no gene match: 1. The germline CDR1 and CDR2 sequences are SGDLS and YYNGEE. DNA of the CDR3: TGTGCCAGCAGCGTCGGACAGGGCTATGGCTACACCTTC. It yields the protein CASSVGQGYGYTF. The variable domain in full, completed from reference TRBV9 and TRBJ1-2, reads DSGVTQTPKHLITATGQRVTLRCSPRSGDLSVYWYQQSLDQGLQFLIQYYNGEERAKGNILERFSAQQFPDLHSELNLSSLELGDSALYFCASSVGQGYGYTFGSGTRLTVV.

V gene TRBV5-6 combines with J gene TRBJ1-1; D is perhaps TRBD1 (5 bases). Germline CDR1 is SGHDT and CDR2 is YYEEEE. The CDR3 totals 17 residues. Trimming left V 0 bases short and J 1 base short, with 16 bases between. The CDR3 sequence: CASSLGLGGRGNTEAFF. The CDR3 coding sequence is TGTGCCAGCAGCTTGGGGCTGGGGGGTCGGGGGAACACTGAAGCTTTCTTT. The whole variable domain, remainder taken from reference TRBV5-6 and TRBJ1-1, is DAGVTQSPTHLIKTRGQQVTLRCSPKSGHDTVSWYQQALGQGPQFIFQYYEEEERQRGNFPDRFSGHQFPNYSSELNVNALLLGDSALYLCASSLGLGGRGNTEAFFGQGTRLTVV.

The chain employs TRBV19 and TRBJ1-2; the match to TRBD1 covers 7 bases. This CDR3 spans 16 amino acids. Germline values: CDR1 LNHDA, CDR2 SQIVND (reference sequence). The junction had 12 bases not matched to a gene; V was cut back by 4 bases and J by 4 bases. The CDR3 DNA follows: TGTGCCAGTAGTAAAAATGCCGGGACAGACACCTATGGCTACACCTTC. Translated: CASSKNAGTDTYGYTF.

V and J are TRBV18 and TRBJ1-2, with D possibly being TRBD1 (5 bases). The CDR3 is 12 amino acids. Germline V gives CDR1 KGHSH, CDR2 LQKENI. V was shortened by 6 bases and J by 10 bases, with 15 bases between the two germline ends. The CDR3 is CASSDSPSLYTF. The CDR3, as DNA: TGTGCCAGCTCCGACAGCCCGTCCCTCTACACCTTC.

The chain carries TRBV14 and TRBJ2-7; D is unclear. Germline V gene sequence: CDR1 SGHDN, CDR2 FVKESK. V dropped 0 bases and J dropped 8 bases, with 14 bases sitting between them. The CDR3 contains 14 residues. CDR3 amino acids: CASSQDRGSQKQYF. The CDR3 nucleotides read TGTGCCAGCAGCCAAGATCGTGGTAGCCAGAAGCAGTACTTC. Full variable domain (rest looked up from reference TRBV14 and TRBJ2-7): EAGVTQFPSHSVIEKGQTVTLRCDPISGHDNLYWYRRVMGKEIKFLLHFVKESKQDESGMPNNRFLAERTGGTYSTLKVQPAELEDSGVYFCASSQDRGSQKQYFGPGTRLTVT.

This sequence joins TRBV27 and TRBJ2-6; D is possibly TRBD1 (7 bases). The V gene lost 4 bases and the J gene lost 0 bases, with 13 bases spanning the gap. This CDR3 has 17 residues. The V gene's germline CDR1 is MNHEY and CDR2 SMNVEV (reference sequence). The CDR3 spells CASSYGGDSSGANVLTF. As DNA, the CDR3 is TGTGCCAGCAGTTATGGAGGGGACAGCTCTGGGGCCAACGTCCTGACTTTC.

This chain joins TRBV11-2 and TRBJ2-5; D is uncertain. The CDR3 length is 15 residues. Per germline, CDR1 SGHAT and CDR2 FQNNGV. The V gene lost 4 bases and the J gene lost 5 bases, with 17 bases spanning the gap. The CDR3 DNA reads TGTGCCAGCAGCTCCACGTCAGGCCTTTGGGAGACCCAGTACTTC. Translated: CASSSTSGLWETQYF.

The V gene is TRBV5-1, the J gene TRBJ2-7; D assignment may be TRBD1 or TRBD2 (5 bases each). The CDR3 length is 12 residues. V was trimmed by 5 bases and J by 3 bases, leaving 9 bases between them. Germline V gene lookup returns CDR1 SGHRS and CDR2 YFSETQ. Written as DNA, the CDR3 is TGCGCCAGCAGGGGGGTAGTCTACGAGCAGTACTTC. Protein product: CASRGVVYEQYF.

The chain joins TRBV21-1 to TRBJ2-1. TRBV21-1 is a pseudogene segment. The CDR3 length is 16 residues. CDR3 bases: TGTGCCAGCAGCAAAGAGTACCGAATTCTTTACAATGAGCAGTTCTTC. Translating it yields CASSKEYRILYNEQFF.

This clone appeared a single time. The chain has TRBV19 and TRBJ2-5, with 9 nucleotides matching TRBD2. Germline values: CDR1 LNHDA, CDR2 SQIVND (reference sequence). The CDR3 is 17 residues long. V lost 2 bases to trimming and J lost 3 bases; unmatched junction nucleotides: 10. The CDR3 nucleotides read TGTGCCAGTAGTATACCCCGGACTAGCGCCGTTAAAGAGACCCAGTACTTC. Translating gives CASSIPRTSAVKETQYF.

The chain joins TRBV11-1 to TRBJ1-1; D not certain. Germline-derived CDR1 and CDR2 are SGHAT and FQDESV (reference sequence). The V end lost 4 bases, the J end lost 1 base, and 16 bases lay between the germline ends. The CDR3 extends over 16 amino acids. CDR3 coding DNA: TGTGCCAGCAGCTCCCGGGTCCGGGTAAGGAACACTGAAGCTTTCTTT. It codes for CASSSRVRVRNTEAFF.

This chain joins TRBV4-1 and TRBJ1-3; 7 bases are a match to TRBD1. The CDR3 spans 17 residues. Germline lookup yields CDR1 MGHRA and CDR2 YSYEKL. The J segment lost 2 bases and the V segment lost 5 bases, leaving 12 bases of the junction unmatched. This CDR3 is CASSRQGLVLAGNTIYF. For the CDR3, the DNA is TGCGCCAGCAGCAGACAGGGATTAGTTCTTGCTGGAAACACCATATATTTT.

The chain recombines TRBV6-6 with TRBJ2-1; 9 nucleotides align to TRBD2. The CDR3 is 19 amino acids. With V trimmed by 6 bases and J by 0 bases, 15 bases remained unmatched. Germline values: CDR1 MNHNY, CDR2 SVGAGI (reference sequence). The CDR3 spells CASSRPTSGTHHSYNEQFF. The CDR3, as DNA: TGTGCCAGCAGCCGACCGACTAGCGGCACCCATCACTCCTACAATGAGCAGTTCTTC.

This chain uses TRBV5-1 with TRBJ2-7; 7 nucleotides agree with TRBD1. Germline-derived CDR1 and CDR2 are SGHRS and YFSETQ. V was clipped by 0 bases and J by 5 bases; unmatched bases: 5. CDR3 length: 14 residues. CDR3 in amino acids: CASSLAGGADEQYF. In DNA form, the CDR3 reads TGCGCCAGCAGCTTGGCAGGGGGAGCTGACGAGCAGTACTTC.

The J gene is TRBJ1-3, the V gene TRBV18; D remains unclear. Germline loops: CDR1 KGHSH, CDR2 LQKENI. The germline V and J ends were trimmed by 1 base and 1 base, with 5 bases remaining between them. The CDR3 is 14 residues long. DNA of the CDR3: TGTGCCAGCTCACCACTGGAGTCTGGAAACACCATATATTTT. It is translated as CASSPLESGNTIYF.